These T cell receptor beta chains were read from a single sample in a study of blood T cell repertoires in COVID-19. The protocol was immunoSEQ multiplex PCR, while the TCRdb copy is restricted to in-frame clones and leaves out a portion. This sample has 100,000 to 150,000 clones, with more than 80% found just once. The sample consisted of peripheral blood. These receptors came from a woman of 80 years or more with COVID-19, enrolled during active disease. Each CDR3 is given with its conserved first and last residue. D genes are given only for firm matches. A clone size is listed for some rows: how often the clone was seen (once, few, many), or a class if it is expanded.

J: TRBJ2-3
V: TRBV5-1
size: once
D: .
CDR3: CASSLHSTIRDTQYF
DNA: TGCGCCAGCAGCTTACATTCCACAATACGAGATACGCAGTATTTT

J: TRBJ2-2
V: TRBV7-2
size: .
D: .
CDR3: CASSTGTITGELFF
DNA: TGTGCCAGCAGCACCGGGACAATCACCGGGGAGCTGTTTTTT

J: TRBJ2-2
V: TRBV6-1
size: .
D: TRBD1
CDR3: CASSVRTGIYTGELFF
DNA: TGTGCCAGCAGTGTGAGGACAGGGATATACACCGGGGAGCTGTTTTTT

J: TRBJ1-5
V: TRBV3-1/TRBV3-2
size: once
D: .
CDR3: CASSQTFQPQHF
DNA: TGTGCCAGCAGCCAAACTTTTCAGCCCCAGCATTTT

J: TRBJ2-2
V: TRBV13
size: .
D: TRBD1
CDR3: CASSWTGSGTGELFF
DNA: TGTGCCAGCAGCTGGACAGGGTCGGGCACCGGGGAGCTGTTTTTT

J: TRBJ2-7
V: TRBV5-6
size: .
D: TRBD1
CDR3: CASSRQGGYEQYF
DNA: TGTGCCAGCAGCCGACAGGGGGGGTACGAGCAGTACTTC

J: TRBJ2-7
V: TRBV29-1
size: .
D: TRBD1
CDR3: CSVGTGGSVHEQYF
DNA: TGCAGCGTTGGGACAGGGGGGTCCGTCCACGAGCAGTACTTC

J: TRBJ1-1
V: TRBV5-1
size: .
D: TRBD1
CDR3: CASSLGPGTGGETAFF
DNA: TGCGCCAGCAGCTTGGGCCCCGGGACAGGGGGGGAGACGGCTTTCTTT

J: TRBJ1-1
V: TRBV6-2/TRBV6-3
size: .
D: .
CDR3: CASSYPFGGFLMNTEAFF
DNA: TGTGCCAGCAGTTACCCGTTTGGGGGCTTCCTTATGAACACTGAAGCTTTCTTT

J: TRBJ1-4
V: TRBV7-8
size: .
D: .
CDR3: CASSLSVRETNEKLFF
DNA: TGTGCCAGCAGCTTATCAGTCAGGGAAACTAATGAAAAACTGTTTTTT

J: TRBJ1-1
V: TRBV14
size: .
D: .
CDR3: CASSQAAGANTEAFF
DNA: TGTGCCAGCAGCCAAGCGGCGGGGGCGAACACTGAAGCTTTCTTT

J: TRBJ1-3
V: TRBV21-1
size: few
D: .
CDR3: CASSKYRTSSGNTIYF
DNA: TGTGCCAGCAGCAAGTACAGGACAAGCTCTGGAAACACCATATATTTT

J: TRBJ1-1
V: TRBV12-5
size: .
D: .
CDR3: CASGHEVNTEAFF
DNA: TGTGCTAGTGGTCATGAGGTTAACACTGAAGCTTTCTTT

J: TRBJ2-7
V: TRBV19
size: .
D: TRBD2
CDR3: CASGLASGTYEQYF
DNA: TGTGCCAGTGGACTGGCTAGCGGTACCTACGAGCAGTACTTC

J: TRBJ2-1
V: TRBV19
size: .
D: TRBD2
CDR3: CASSKGIAGGSSYNEQFF
DNA: TGTGCCAGTAGTAAGGGAATAGCGGGAGGGTCCTCCTACAATGAGCAGTTCTTC

J: TRBJ2-4
V: TRBV18
size: few
D: TRBD1
CDR3: CASSPLVGQGLKIIQYF
DNA: TGTGCCAGCTCACCCCTTGTGGGACAGGGTTTAAAAATCATTCAGTACTTC

J: TRBJ1-5
V: TRBV12-3/TRBV12-4
size: .
D: .
CDR3: CASSRDQNQPQHF
DNA: TGTGCCAGCAGCCGAGATCAAAATCAGCCCCAGCATTTT

J: TRBJ2-3
V: TRBV29-1
size: .
D: .
CDR3: CSFGRSRGDTQYF
DNA: TGCAGCTTTGGGCGGTCCCGAGGGGATACGCAGTATTTT

J: TRBJ1-4
V: TRBV19
size: .
D: TRBD1
CDR3: CASSVDRGGEKLFF
DNA: TGTGCCAGTAGTGTTGACAGGGGTGGCGAAAAACTGTTTTTT

J: TRBJ2-2
V: TRBV7-8
size: .
D: .
CDR3: CASSLGSAANTGELFF
DNA: TGTGCCAGCAGCTTAGGTAGCGCCGCGAACACCGGGGAGCTGTTTTTT

J: TRBJ2-1
V: TRBV5-4
size: .
D: TRBD2
CDR3: CASSQTSGGYNEQFF
DNA: TGTGCCAGCAGCCAGACTAGCGGGGGCTACAATGAGCAGTTCTTC

J: TRBJ2-1
V: TRBV3-1/TRBV3-2
size: .
D: TRBD2
CDR3: CASRLAGDNEQFF
DNA: TGTGCCAGCAGACTAGCGGGAGACAATGAGCAGTTCTTC

J: TRBJ2-2
V: TRBV24-1
size: .
D: TRBD1
CDR3: CATSDPGGPNTGELFF
DNA: TGTGCCACCAGTGATCCAGGGGGCCCTAACACCGGGGAGCTGTTTTTT

J: TRBJ1-6
V: TRBV28
size: .
D: .
CDR3: CASRGTRNSPLHF
DNA: TGTGCCAGCAGAGGGACTCGTAATTCACCCCTCCACTTT

J: TRBJ2-5
V: TRBV15
size: few
D: .
CDR3: CATSRVGGLETQYF
DNA: TGTGCCACCAGCAGAGTTGGGGGCCTAGAGACCCAGTACTTC

J: TRBJ2-5
V: TRBV11-2
size: .
D: .
CDR3: CASSLWSGAQETQYF
DNA: TGTGCCAGCAGCTTATGGTCGGGAGCCCAAGAGACCCAGTACTTC

J: TRBJ2-5
V: TRBV5-1
size: .
D: .
CDR3: CASSSLGVQETQYF
DNA: TGCGCCAGCAGCTCTTTAGGGGTCCAAGAGACCCAGTACTTC

J: TRBJ1-2
V: TRBV3-1/TRBV3-2
size: .
D: .
CDR3: CASSTETYGYTF
DNA: TGTGCCAGCAGTACTGAAACCTATGGCTACACCTTC

J: TRBJ1-6
V: TRBV19
size: .
D: .
CDR3: CASSIQGWESPLHF
DNA: TGTGCCAGTAGTATACAGGGGTGGGAGTCACCCCTCCACTTT

J: TRBJ2-1
V: TRBV4-1
size: .
D: .
CDR3: CASSPRTATSYNEQFF
DNA: TGCGCCAGCAGCCCCCGCACAGCTACCAGTTACAATGAGCAGTTCTTC

J: TRBJ2-7
V: TRBV6-2/TRBV6-3
size: .
D: .
CDR3: CASSLLTGLGEQYF
DNA: TGTGCCAGCAGTCTTCTCACAGGGCTAGGTGAGCAGTACTTC

J: TRBJ2-3
V: TRBV28
size: .
D: .
CDR3: CASSRPTGTDTQYF
DNA: TGTGCCAGCAGCCGCCCGACTGGCACAGATACGCAGTATTTT

J: TRBJ2-7
V: TRBV6-4
size: .
D: .
CDR3: CASSDSHPNVLSYEQYF
DNA: TGTGCCAGCAGTGACTCTCATCCTAACGTGCTCTCCTACGAGCAGTACTTC

J: TRBJ1-4
V: TRBV28
size: .
D: TRBD1
CDR3: CASTPPGGAYEKLFF
DNA: TGTGCCAGCACCCCTCCAGGGGGCGCTTATGAAAAACTGTTTTTT

J: TRBJ1-5
V: TRBV5-6
size: .
D: .
CDR3: CASSSIQGNQPQHF
DNA: TGTGCCAGCAGCTCCATCCAGGGCAATCAGCCCCAGCATTTT

J: TRBJ2-1
V: TRBV2
size: .
D: TRBD2
CDR3: CASRTSGTGADNEQFF
DNA: TGTGCCAGCCGGACTAGCGGGACTGGGGCTGACAATGAGCAGTTCTTC

J: TRBJ2-2
V: TRBV12-3/TRBV12-4
size: .
D: .
CDR3: CASSFLGELFF
DNA: TGTGCCAGCAGTTTCCTCGGGGAGCTGTTTTTT

J: TRBJ1-1
V: TRBV11-2
size: .
D: .
CDR3: CASSVPTGTEAFF
DNA: TGTGCCAGCAGCGTACCCACAGGGACTGAAGCTTTCTTT

J: TRBJ1-4
V: TRBV6-5
size: .
D: .
CDR3: CASSYRRQGPEKLFF
DNA: TGTGCCAGCAGTTACAGGAGGCAGGGGCCTGAAAAACTGTTTTTT

J: TRBJ2-5
V: TRBV15
size: .
D: .
CDR3: CATSRDGRTEETQYF
DNA: TGTGCCACCAGCAGAGATGGCCGGACAGAAGAGACCCAGTACTTC

J: TRBJ1-2
V: TRBV19
size: .
D: .
CDR3: CASSGFGGSPEGYTF
DNA: TGTGCCAGTAGTGGATTCGGGGGTTCACCGGAAGGCTACACCTTC

J: TRBJ2-1
V: TRBV23-1
size: .
D: .
CDR3: CASSQSRSGDIYNEQFF
DNA: TGCGCCAGCAGTCAATCAAGGTCCGGGGACATATACAATGAGCAGTTCTTC

J: TRBJ1-5
V: TRBV28
size: .
D: TRBD1
CDR3: CASVTGGNQPQHF
DNA: TGTGCCAGCGTGACAGGGGGCAATCAGCCCCAGCATTTT

J: TRBJ2-2
V: TRBV28
size: .
D: TRBD2
CDR3: CASSLGLAGVGELFF
DNA: TGTGCCAGCAGTTTGGGACTAGCGGGAGTGGGGGAGCTGTTTTTT

J: TRBJ1-5
V: TRBV19
size: .
D: .
CDR3: CASSTRSSGGSGNQPQHF
DNA: TGTGCCAGTAGTACCCGTTCGTCGGGGGGGAGTGGCAATCAGCCCCAGCATTTT

J: TRBJ1-1
V: TRBV15
size: .
D: TRBD1
CDR3: CATSPRAGGPRTEAFF
DNA: TGTGCCACCAGCCCCCGGGCAGGGGGCCCTCGCACTGAAGCTTTCTTT

J: TRBJ2-5
V: TRBV28
size: .
D: .
CDR3: CASSQLLETQYF
DNA: TGTGCCAGCAGTCAACTACTAGAGACCCAGTACTTC

J: TRBJ2-2
V: TRBV4-3
size: .
D: .
CDR3: CASSLGGSFTGELFF
DNA: TGCGCCAGCAGCCTAGGAGGTAGTTTCACCGGGGAGCTGTTTTTT

J: TRBJ2-1
V: TRBV24-1
size: .
D: TRBD2
CDR3: CATSDLLAGNEQFF
DNA: TGTGCCACCAGTGATCTGTTAGCGGGCAATGAGCAGTTCTTC

J: TRBJ1-3
V: TRBV7-9
size: .
D: .
CDR3: CASSTSSGQGNTIYF
DNA: TGTGCCAGCAGCACATCGTCAGGTCAAGGAAACACCATATATTTT

J: TRBJ1-5
V: TRBV19
size: .
D: TRBD1
CDR3: CASTLATGQGSQPQHF
DNA: TGTGCCAGTACCCTCGCGACGGGACAGGGGAGTCAGCCCCAGCATTTT

J: TRBJ2-1
V: TRBV7-8
size: .
D: .
CDR3: CASSLASLGGEQFF
DNA: TGTGCCAGCAGCTTAGCGAGCCTAGGCGGCGAGCAGTTCTTC

J: TRBJ1-6
V: TRBV5-1
size: .
D: TRBD1
CDR3: CASSLVTGGSNSPLHF
DNA: TGCGCCAGCAGCTTGGTAACAGGGGGTTCCAATTCACCCCTCCACTTT

J: TRBJ1-2
V: TRBV7-3
size: few
D: .
CDR3: CASSSPRDTSYGYTF
DNA: TGTGCCAGCAGCTCCCCCCGGGACACCTCCTATGGCTACACCTTC

J: TRBJ2-7
V: TRBV5-1
size: .
D: .
CDR3: CASSFKQGVSEQYF
DNA: TGCGCCAGCAGCTTCAAACAGGGAGTTTCAGAGCAGTACTTC

J: TRBJ2-7
V: TRBV6-2/TRBV6-3
size: .
D: .
CDR3: CASSAVSEQYF
DNA: TGTGCCAGCAGTGCGGTATCCGAGCAGTACTTC

J: TRBJ2-7
V: TRBV3-1/TRBV3-2
size: .
D: TRBD2
CDR3: CASSQEGLAGVYEQYF
DNA: TGTGCCAGCAGCCAAGAGGGGCTAGCGGGGGTCTACGAGCAGTACTTC